This entry lists 5 T cell receptor beta chains sequenced from one sample in a study of regulatory T cells in long-lasting Graves disease. Time point meaning: persistent/refractory GD, antithyroid drugs over 5 years with positive TRAb. The TCR library was made from RNA extracted from PBMCs. Sequencing libraries for TCR beta were prepared with iRepertoire HTBI primers and Arm-PCR of CDR3 regions. A single record per CDR3 protein comes from TCRdb applying MiXCR to the multiplex PCR reads. Here the sample spans some 330,000 distinct CDR3 sequences, approximately 23% being singletons. The sample was peripheral blood mononuclear cells (PBMCs), taken when the disease was refractory, from a patient treated with antithyroid drugs. These receptors were collected from a middle-aged woman with Graves disease.

This clonotype came up many times. V usage is TRBV6-5 and J usage is TRBJ1-6; a possible D gene is TRBD1 (6 bases). The CDR3 contains 15 residues. Looked up from germline, CDR1 is MNHEY and CDR2 is SVGAGI. V dropped 7 bases and J dropped 5 bases, with 15 bases sitting between them. CDR3 in amino acids: CASTNSDRDNSPLHF. CDR3 DNA: TGTGCCAGCACTAACTCGGACAGAGATAATTCACCCCTCCACTTT.

The sample holds a few counts of this clonotype. The genes are TRBV28 and TRBJ1-2, with D possibly matching TRBD1 (5 bases). Germline V CDR1 and CDR2: MDHEN, SYDVKM. The V end lost 3 bases, the J end lost 11 bases, and 22 bases lay between the germline ends. The CDR3 contains 15 residues. CDR3 coding DNA: TGTGCCAGCAGTTTCCCGACTGGAGCTTTTACAGGTTACACCTTC. The encoded protein is CASSFPTGAFTGYTF.

This chain connects TRBV27 to TRBJ2-1; D is perhaps TRBD1 (5 bases). Germline V gives CDR1 MNHEY, CDR2 SMNVEV (reference sequence). This CDR3 has 12 amino acids. With 2 bases removed from V and 8 bases from J, the gap between germline ends came to 7 bases. In DNA, the CDR3 is TGTGCCAGCAGTTTAATAGGGGATGAGCAGTTCTTC. It is translated as CASSLIGDEQFF.

This clonotype was found a few times. The chain employs TRBV6-1 and TRBJ2-7; TRBD1 matches 8 bases. CDR3 size: 16 residues. Germline CDR1 is MNHNS and CDR2 is SASEGT. Germline trimming cut 5 bases from V and 1 base from J; bases unmatched to any gene: 10. CDR3 sequence reads: CASSPRDRLWSYEQYF. CDR3 nucleotides: TGTGCCAGCAGTCCCCGGGACAGGCTGTGGTCCTACGAGCAGTACTTC.

The chain has TRBV13 and TRBJ2-1, with 7 bases matching TRBD2. Germline assignment: CDR1 PRHDT and CDR2 FYEKMQ (reference sequence). The trim removed 5 bases at V and 0 bases at J, leaving 10 bases unmatched. This CDR3 comprises 17 residues. In DNA form, the CDR3 reads TGTGCCAGCAGCCTATGGTTAGCGGGCAGCTCCTACAATGAGCAGTTCTTC. Translating it yields CASSLWLAGSSYNEQFF.